The following is a TCR beta chain sequence with its context. The germline V and J ends were trimmed by 5 bases and 8 bases, with 12 bases remaining between them. The CDR3 length is 13 residues. Germline values: CDR1 SGHAT, CDR2 FQNNGV. Source study methods: Using reference gene primer amplification, nucleated cell counts were estimated. Generated by immunoSEQ multiplex PCR, the TCRdb table keeps only in-frame clones and is missing some. The V and J calls and clone size come from that table; D and trimming were worked out from the DNA. Among a few hundred thousand clones listed, 75% to 90% were seen once. The data stem from a study of blood T cell repertoires in COVID-19.

The specimen was peripheral blood. V gene TRBV11-2 combines with J gene TRBJ1-4; the D is unclear. The clonotype originates from a young man who had recovered from COVID-19. This chain's CDR3 is CASSPGVREKLFF. DNA of the CDR3: TGTGCCAGCAGCCCCGGGGTCCGGGAAAAACTGTTTTTT.